These 3 T cell receptor beta chains came from one sample sequenced in a study of T cell responses to AZD1222 COVID-19 vaccine. Measured with immunoSEQ multiplex PCR; TCRdb has only the in-frame clones, and not every one. The sample yields 100,000 to 150,000 clones, about 94% seen once. The sequencing used peripheral blood, collected on day 0 of AZD1222 vaccination. The receptor set was obtained from an adult in good health.

The chain employs TRBV20-1 and TRBJ1-2, with D maybe TRBD1 (5 bases). V lost 3 bases and J lost 13, with 21 bases in between. This CDR3 spans 13 amino acids. Germline lookup yields CDR1 DFQATT and CDR2 SNEGSKA (reference sequence). The CDR3 reads CSASYGDRDGRTF. The CDR3 nucleotides read TGCAGTGCTAGTTATGGGGACCGAGATGGCCGCACCTTC.

This clone was counted once. The chain couples TRBV12-3 or TRBV12-4 to TRBJ1-5; tentatively, D is TRBD1 (5 bases). V was clipped by 5 bases and J by 6 bases, with 11 bases between them. CDR3 length: 13 amino acids. The CDR3 protein is CASSIREAQPQHF. The CDR3 DNA reads as TGTGCCAGCAGTATCAGGGAGGCTCAGCCCCAGCATTTT.

The chain has TRBV4-1 and TRBJ2-1; the D is unclear. The CDR3 totals 12 residues. Germline CDR1 is MGHRA and CDR2 is YSYEKL. With 0 bases removed from V and 13 bases from J, the gap between germline ends came to 10 bases. CDR3 protein: CASSQDSWPQFF. CDR3 in DNA: TGCGCCAGCAGCCAAGATTCCTGGCCTCAGTTCTTC.